What follows is one T cell receptor beta chain and its context. What it binds is not known. At one end the junction does not follow the germline gene, possibly because of a read error. Germline V gives CDR1 SGHTA, CDR2 FQGTGA. The CDR3 is made up of 14 amino acids. The TCR library protocol attached unique molecular identifiers to the individual cDNA molecules. A single record per CDR3 protein comes from TCRdb applying MiXCR to the 5' RACE reads. The repertoire has 20,000 to 25,000 distinct CDR3 sequences, approximately 5.4% of them found once; the top ten carry around 13%. These data belong to a study of early T cells in non-severe SARS-CoV-2 infection. Overall study: Chains stayed unpaired after sequencing of bulk RNA from unsorted whole blood. Broader study findings: The VDJdb matching leaned toward anti-spike CD8 responses and overlooked private and CD4 specificities.

The sample here was whole blood, taken at baseline. V is TRBV7-3 and J is TRBJ2-2; no definite D call. The receptor was derived from an adult who was a healthcare worker with PCR-confirmed SARS-CoV-2 infection or an uninfected control (not recorded which). DNA for the CDR3: TGTGCCAGCACCTTAGACCCGAACACCGGGGAGCTGTTTTTT. Its protein product is CASTLDPNTGELFF. The variable domain in full, with the rest retrieved from reference TRBV7-3 and TRBJ2-2, is GAGVSQTPSNKVTEKGKYVELRCDPISGHTALYWYRQSLGQGPEFLIYFQGTGAADDSGLPNDRFFAVRPEGSVSTLKIQRTERGDSAVYLCASTLDPNTGELFFGEGSRLTVL.